A single sample gave rise to the 20 T cell receptor beta chains below, sequenced in a study of neurological immune-mediated disorders. TCRdb re-called the 5' RACE reads with MiXCR, one entry per CDR3 protein. The sample lists some 100,000 distinct CDR3 sequences; less than 15% were seen once. Time point in this sample: longitudinal time-point 2. Input material: PBMCs. These receptors all stem from a female donor with HTLV-1-associated myelopathy (HAM/TSP).

In its sample, this clonotype ranks as medium-sized. The chain joins TRBV5-1 to TRBJ2-5; possible D gene TRBD2, 6 bases. Germline assignment: CDR1 SGHRS and CDR2 YFSETQ. With 2 bases removed from V and 5 bases from J, the gap between germline ends came to 19 bases. The CDR3 sequence is 16 residues long. CDR3: CASSFGTRDSAETQYF. The CDR3 coding sequence is TGCGCCAGCAGCTTTGGAACCCGGGACTCAGCCGAGACCCAGTACTTC.

This clonotype was detected only a few times. This rearrangement joins TRBV2 to TRBJ2-3; weak D call: TRBD2 (7 bases). Trimming took 9 bases from V and 2 from J, leaving 18 bases between them. This CDR3 comprises 15 residues. The germline CDR1 and CDR2 sequences are SNHLY and FYNNEI. The chain's CDR3 is CASGTIGGLTDTQYF. CDR3 nucleotides: TGTGCCAGTGGGACTATAGGGGGACTCACAGATACGCAGTATTTT.

This clonotype was seen repeatedly, ten times or more. The chain uses TRBV12-3 or TRBV12-4 and TRBJ2-5; no firm D call. This CDR3 spans 15 amino acids. V shed 2 bases and J shed 3 bases, with 13 bases lying between them. This chain's CDR3 is CASSLTAPGEETQYF. CDR3 nucleotides: TGTGCCAGCAGTTTAACGGCGCCGGGCGAAGAGACCCAGTACTTC.

At least ten counts were recorded for this clonotype. The J gene is TRBJ2-5, the V gene TRBV6-5, with 7 positions matching TRBD2. Unmatched junction bases numbered 7, after V lost 5 bases and J lost 4 bases. Germline values: CDR1 MNHEY, CDR2 SVGAGI. The CDR3 runs 14 residues. The CDR3 region is CASSKSGTIETQYF. The CDR3 coding sequence is TGTGCCAGCAGTAAATCCGGGACTATAGAGACCCAGTACTTC.

In this sample, this clonotype turned up many times. The gene calls are TRBV3-1 and TRBJ1-1; D gene uncertain. The germline gives CDR1 LGHDT, CDR2 YNNKEL (reference sequence). The V end lost 0 bases, the J end lost 0 bases, and 11 bases lay between the germline ends. The CDR3 spans 16 residues. The CDR3 sequence is CASSQEVQSLNTEAFF. The CDR3 coding sequence is TGTGCCAGCAGCCAAGAAGTGCAGAGCCTGAACACTGAAGCTTTCTTT. Looking up the rest from reference TRBV3-1 and TRBJ1-1 gives the full variable domain: DTAVSQTPKYLVTQMGNDKSIKCEQNLGHDTMYWYKQDSKKFLKIMFSYNNKELIINETVPNRFSPKSPDKAHLNLHINSLELGDSAVYFCASSQEVQSLNTEAFFGQGTRLTVV.

In its sample, this clonotype was seen many times. The genes are TRBV5-1 and TRBJ1-1; 8 bases map to TRBD1. The CDR3 contains 15 residues. Germline V lookup: CDR1 SGHRS, CDR2 YFSETQ. The trim removed 1 base at V and 5 bases at J, leaving 7 bases unmatched. CDR3 bases: TGCGCCAGCAGCTTGACCACAGGGGGAGGGACTGAAGCTTTCTTT. Translated, it gives CASSLTTGGGTEAFF.

The table lists this clonotype with many counts. V usage is TRBV3-1 and J usage is TRBJ2-7; D not resolved. V lost 1 base and J 6 bases, leaving 10 bases between the germline ends. Germline assignment: CDR1 LGHDT and CDR2 YNNKEL (reference sequence). CDR3 length: 13 amino acids. The CDR3 bases are TGTGCCAGCAGCCAAGCGCAGGCGCGCGAGCAGTACTTC. Amino acid sequence: CASSQAQAREQYF.

This clonotype came up many times. The chain combines TRBV5-1 with TRBJ1-1; TRBD1 aligns across 7 bases. Trimming removed 1 base from V and 1 base from J; junction bases left unmatched: 7. This CDR3 spans 16 amino acids. Per the germline V gene, CDR1 is SGHRS and CDR2 is YFSETQ. DNA for the CDR3: TGCGCCAGCAGCTTGCTTTCGGGACAGAAGAACACTGAAGCTTTCTTT. Translation gives CASSLLSGQKNTEAFF.

This clonotype appeared many times. The CDR3 nucleotides read TGTGCCAGCAGTCCCAGACAGGGGGGCCATGGCTACACCTTC. Its protein is CASSPRQGGHGYTF. The genes are TRBV12-3 or TRBV12-4 and TRBJ1-2; 9 nucleotides align to TRBD1. J gave up 6 bases and V 5 bases, and 7 bases lay outside the gene matches. The CDR3 is 14 residues long.

J is TRBJ2-6 and V is TRBV7-3, with TRBD2 as a possible D gene (6 bases). V shed 4 bases and J shed 0 bases, with 22 bases lying between them. In germline, CDR1 is SGHTA, CDR2 FQGTGA. The CDR3 runs 20 residues. The CDR3 sequence: CASSSPRETDPYSGANVLTF. The DNA for the CDR3 is TGTGCCAGCAGCTCCCCGCGGGAAACCGACCCGTACTCTGGGGCCAACGTCCTGACTTTC.

The sample holds many counts of this clonotype. The chain links TRBV5-5 to TRBJ2-7, with a tentative D call TRBD1 (6 bases). The CDR3 runs to 14 residues. The germline V gene encodes CDR1 SGHKS and CDR2 YYEKEE (reference sequence). Between the trimmed V and J ends, which lost 4 bases and 7 bases, there was a span of 18 bases. In DNA form, the CDR3 reads TGTGCCAGCAGCCGAAACAGGGCGGAGAGGGAGCAGTACTTC. As protein: CASSRNRAEREQYF.

This clonotype was seen at least ten times. V gene TRBV2 combines with J gene TRBJ2-7; a possible D gene is TRBD1 (5 bases). Trimming took 3 bases from V and 6 from J, leaving 15 bases between them. The CDR3 covers 14 residues. Germline loops: CDR1 SNHLY, CDR2 FYNNEI. CDR3 residues: CASSDRKEGVEQYF. CDR3 bases: TGTGCCAGCAGTGATAGGAAGGAAGGGGTCGAGCAGTACTTC. Full variable domain (outside the CDR3, taken from reference TRBV2 and TRBJ2-7): EPEVTQTPSHQVTQMGQEVILRCVPISNHLYFYWYRQILGQKVEFLVSFYNNEISEKSEIFDDQFSVERPDGSNFTLKIRSTKLEDSAMYFCASSDRKEGVEQYFGPGTRLTVT.

Many counts were recorded for this clonotype. CDR3 region: CASSYGHSPNTGELFF. The CDR3 DNA reads as TGTGCCAGCAGTTACGGGCACTCCCCGAACACCGGGGAGCTGTTTTTT. The chain couples TRBV6-5 to TRBJ2-2; no definite D call. This CDR3 is built from 16 residues. The V and J ends lost 2 bases and 0 bases respectively, with 10 bases between them. Germline lookup yields CDR1 MNHEY and CDR2 SVGAGI.

There are many counts of this clonotype. V usage is TRBV4-1 and J usage is TRBJ1-4, with D hard to call. Per the germline V gene, CDR1 is MGHRA and CDR2 is YSYEKL. Between the trimmed V and J ends, which lost 0 bases and 0 bases, there was a span of 17 bases. This CDR3 has 19 residues. The CDR3 region is CASSQERVRVSATNEKLFF. The CDR3 nucleotides are TGCGCCAGCAGCCAAGAAAGGGTGAGGGTTTCGGCAACTAATGAAAAACTGTTTTTT.

The table lists this clonotype with many counts. The chain is built from TRBV28 and TRBJ1-5; D is undetermined. Germline V gene lookup returns CDR1 MDHEN and CDR2 SYDVKM. The CDR3 runs 16 residues. V was pared by 2 bases and J by 0 bases, with 11 bases between. In DNA, the CDR3 is TGTGCCAGCAGTTTACGAGAGATTAATAGCAATCAGCCCCAGCATTTT. Encoded protein: CASSLREINSNQPQHF.

The sample holds many counts of this clonotype. This chain links TRBV29-1 with TRBJ2-3; possible D gene TRBD1, 5 bases. Trimming stripped 8 bases from V and 0 bases from J, with 9 bases between. The germline V gene encodes CDR1 SQVTM and CDR2 ANQGSEA. The length of the CDR3 is 12 residues. In DNA, the CDR3 is TGCAGCCAGGGTACTAGCACAGATACGCAGTATTTT. Residues: CSQGTSTDTQYF.

This clonotype was detected only a few times. The J gene is TRBJ1-5, the V gene TRBV5-1; D might be TRBD1 (5 bases). Germline CDR1 and CDR2: SGHRS and YFSETQ. V was shortened by 1 base and J by 1 base, with 9 bases between the two germline ends. This CDR3 has 15 residues. DNA of the CDR3: TGCGCCAGCAGCTTGTCAGGGTCCAGCAATCAGCCCCAGCATTTT. Protein product: CASSLSGSSNQPQHF. The full variable domain, its missing parts supplied by reference TRBV5-1 and TRBJ1-5, is KAGVTQTPRYLIKTRGQQVTLSCSPISGHRSVSWYQQTPGQGLQFLFEYFSETQRNKGNFPGRFSGRQFSNSRSEMNVSTLELGDSALYLCASSLSGSSNQPQHFGDGTRLSIL.

This clonotype was counted ten times or more. The rearrangement uses TRBV12-3 or TRBV12-4 and TRBJ2-7, with a possible D match to TRBD2 (5 bases). The CDR3 length is 14 residues. Trimming took off 2 bases at V and 8 bases at J, with 16 bases between the two ends. CDR3 protein: CASSLWTVAPKQYF. Here the CDR3 DNA reads TGTGCCAGCAGTTTATGGACTGTAGCCCCAAAGCAGTACTTC.

The table lists this clonotype with many counts. The chain employs TRBV19 and TRBJ2-2, with 11 positions matching TRBD1. The CDR3 has 17 amino acids. The junction had 12 bases not matched to a gene; V was cut back by 9 bases and J by 3 bases. Germline V gives CDR1 LNHDA, CDR2 SQIVND (reference sequence). This chain's CDR3 is CASGQGAFRGDTGELFF. In nucleotides, the CDR3 is TGTGCCAGCGGACAGGGGGCTTTTAGAGGGGACACCGGGGAGCTGTTTTTT.

This clonotype occurred many times. The genes are TRBV20-1 and TRBJ2-5; the match to TRBD2 covers 8 bases. Germline values: CDR1 DFQATT, CDR2 SNEGSKA (reference sequence). This CDR3 has 14 amino acids. Losses at the gene ends were 6 bases for V and 5 bases for J; bases not matched to a gene: 11. CDR3 sequence reads: CSARRGGPGETQYF. CDR3 sequence (DNA): TGCAGTGCCCGCCGGGGGGGGCCGGGGGAGACCCAGTACTTC.